A single T cell receptor (beta chain) is shown here with its context. The data were obtained in a study of T cell responses to AZD1222 COVID-19 vaccine. This CDR3 is 16 amino acids long. V was clipped by 0 bases and J by 4 bases; unmatched bases: 7. In germline, CDR1 is SGHDT, CDR2 YYEEEE. TCRdb keeps only in-frame clones here, not all; method: immunoSEQ multiplex PCR. The sample shows some 100,000 clones, 90% of them seen only once. This specimen was peripheral blood, taken on day 0 of AZD1222 vaccination. This receptor was identified in an adult in good health. The rearrangement joins TRBV5-6 to TRBJ2-1; 7 bases fit TRBD2. The DNA for the CDR3 is TGTGCCAGCAGCTTGGTGACTAGCCCCCCTTACAATGAGCAGTTCTTC. It encodes CASSLVTSPPYNEQFF.